A selection of T cell receptor beta chains follows, all from one sample in a study of blood T cell repertoires in COVID-19. Clones were read by immunoSEQ multiplex PCR, and TCRdb kept only the in-frame ones, dropping some. The sample comprises around 19,000 clones, approximately 85% of which are singletons, and roughly 50% rests with the top ten. The sequenced material came from peripheral blood. These receptors came from a man older than 75 with acute or convalescent COVID-19. Both conserved end residues are part of each CDR3. The D gene is left open where the match is weak. Clone size is stated in some rows and not others, as once, few, many or a class when expanded.

TRBJ1-2,TRBD1,NA,TRBV12-3/TRBV12-4,CASSPQGYYGYTF,TGTGCCAGCAGTCCACAGGGGTACTATGGCTACACCTTC
TRBJ1-5,NA,few,TRBV2,CARGQPNQPQHF,TGTGCCAGAGGACAGCCGAATCAGCCCCAGCATTTT
TRBJ2-1,NA,once,TRBV5-5,CASSITSSEQFF,TGTGCCAGCAGTATTACTAGCTCTGAGCAGTTCTTC
TRBJ1-2,TRBD1,NA,TRBV2,CASATRGQGSYGYTF,TGTGCCAGCGCGACCAGGGGACAGGGTAGCTATGGCTACACCTTC
TRBJ1-3,NA,NA,TRBV19,CASSITWSSGNTIYF,TGTGCCAGTAGTATAACGTGGAGCTCTGGAAACACCATATATTTT
TRBJ1-1,TRBD1,NA,TRBV2,CASLRDRRLMNTEAFF,TGTGCCAGCCTTCGGGACAGGAGGCTCATGAACACTGAAGCTTTCTTT
TRBJ2-3,NA,NA,TRBV4-2,CASSQTEGDTQYF,TGTGCCAGCAGCCAAACCGAGGGAGATACGCAGTATTTT
TRBJ1-1,NA,NA,TRBV19,CASSIDFWGLDTEAFF,TGTGCCAGTAGTATAGATTTTTGGGGGCTGGACACTGAAGCTTTCTTT
TRBJ1-1,NA,few,TRBV5-1,CASSKGQNTEAFF,TGCGCCAGCAGCAAAGGACAGAACACTGAAGCTTTCTTT
TRBJ1-2,NA,NA,TRBV6-4,CASSDSITAGEKGYTF,TGTGCCAGCAGTGACTCGATAACCGCAGGGGAAAAAGGCTACACCTTC
TRBJ2-1,TRBD2,few,TRBV3-1/TRBV3-2,CASSSFISGGPYNEQFF,TGTGCCAGCAGCTCCTTTATTTCGGGAGGGCCGTACAATGAGCAGTTCTTC
TRBJ2-4,NA,NA,TRBV19,CASSATLAKNIQYF,TGTGCCAGTAGTGCGACACTAGCCAAAAACATTCAGTACTTC
TRBJ2-1,TRBD2,NA,TRBV7-2,CASSSAPGLAGGLNEQFF,TGTGCCAGCAGCTCGGCCCCTGGACTAGCGGGAGGGTTAAATGAGCAGTTCTTC
TRBJ1-1,TRBD1,NA,TRBV7-3,CASSLTATGDEAFF,TGTGCCAGCAGCTTAACCGCGACAGGGGATGAAGCTTTCTTT
TRBJ1-1,TRBD1,NA,TRBV12-3/TRBV12-4,CASTWDRNTEAFF,TGTGCCAGCACCTGGGACAGGAACACTGAAGCTTTCTTT
TRBJ2-2,TRBD1,NA,TRBV27,CASRQDRGAGELFF,TGTGCCAGCAGACAGGACAGGGGAGCCGGGGAGCTGTTTTTT
TRBJ1-5,NA,NA,TRBV6-2/TRBV6-3,CASSYSKQGRNQPQHF,TGTGCCAGCAGTTACTCGAAGCAGGGTAGGAATCAGCCCCAGCATTTT
TRBJ1-1,NA,NA,TRBV9,CASSAGSNTEAFF,TGTGCCAGCAGCGCCGGGTCGAACACTGAAGCTTTCTTT
TRBJ1-1,NA,NA,TRBV4-2,CASSQDHSSNTEAFF,TGTGCCAGCAGCCAAGATCACAGCTCGAACACTGAAGCTTTCTTT
TRBJ2-2,TRBD2,NA,TRBV7-3,CASSRGTSGNTGELFF,TGTGCCAGCAGCCGTGGGACTAGCGGTAACACCGGGGAGCTGTTTTTT
TRBJ2-6,TRBD1,NA,TRBV3-1/TRBV3-2,CASSQPSLRGQGAPAGANVLTF,TGTGCCAGCAGCCAACCCAGTTTGCGGGGACAGGGGGCGCCGGCTGGGGCCAACGTCCTGACTTTC
TRBJ2-7,TRBD2,NA,TRBV30,CAWSVGGLAGYEQYF,TGTGCCTGGAGTGTAGGAGGACTAGCAGGATACGAGCAGTACTTC
TRBJ2-1,TRBD2,NA,TRBV30,CAWRSGRANNEQFF,TGTGCCTGGAGGAGCGGGAGGGCCAACAATGAGCAGTTCTTC
TRBJ2-2,TRBD2,NA,TRBV6-2/TRBV6-3,CASSRWRSGANTGELFF,TGTGCCAGCAGCCGCTGGCGGAGCGGGGCGAACACCGGGGAGCTGTTTTTT
TRBJ1-5,TRBD1,NA,TRBV19,CASGDRENQPQHF,TGTGCCAGCGGAGACAGGGAAAATCAGCCCCAGCATTTT
TRBJ1-1,TRBD1,NA,TRBV5-4,CASWGQENTEAFF,TGTGCCAGCTGGGGACAGGAAAACACTGAAGCTTTCTTT
TRBJ1-1,NA,NA,TRBV5-1,CASSLVGGGTEAFF,TGCGCCAGCAGCCTGGTTGGGGGCGGCACTGAAGCTTTCTTT
TRBJ1-2,TRBD1,NA,TRBV9,CASSVDGTGLYGYTF,TGTGCCAGCAGCGTAGACGGGACAGGCCTTTATGGCTACACCTTC
TRBJ1-5,NA,NA,TRBV6-4,CASSEGDNQPQHF,TGTGCCAGCAGTGAGGGCGATAATCAGCCCCAGCATTTT